This TCR beta chain derives from a study of CXCR3-negative and CXCR3-positive naive CD8 T cells. Study findings and constraints: Naive cells used TRBV-TRBJ genes in much the same way whether CXCR3-negative or CXCR3-positive; memory cells did not.

5' RACE with UMI labels generated the TRB cDNA libraries. TCRdb reprocessed the 5' RACE reads, with one entry per CDR3 protein and no DNA. The listing contains 48,000 or so distinct CDR3 sequences. In regard to this clonotype: Its antigen is not identified.

The germline V gene has CDR1 MDHEN and CDR2 SYDVKM. The CDR3 runs to 17 residues. The origin of this receptor is a human donor in good health. Some clones in this sample may be carry-over from other donors' samples. Specimen: memory CD8+ T cells from blood. The chain is built from TRBV28 and TRBJ2-3; without DNA, the TCRdb call of TRBD2 cannot be checked. Here the CDR3 reads CASGTLEERGGTDTQYF.